The 18 T cell receptor beta chains listed next were all sequenced from one sample in a study of blood T cell repertoires in COVID-19 (dated by TCRdb to 2020 to 2022). The library was produced with the immunoSEQ multiplex PCR assay. Held by TCRdb, this immuneACCESS table contains in-frame sequences only and omits some clones. Under half of the omission traces to an unresolved V gene where checked; the cause of the rest is unknown. Present in this sample are about 220,000 clones, 80% to 90% of which were seen just once. More than 9% of the sample lies in the top ten. The sequenced sample was peripheral blood. These TCRs come from a man over 45 with active or convalescent COVID-19.

A remark on this clone: Distinct nucleotide sequences in the sample also encode this CDR3. The chain links TRBV4-1 to TRBJ2-7; a possible D gene is TRBD1 (6 bases). V was shortened by 3 bases and J by 2 bases, with 11 bases between the two germline ends. The CDR3 contains 14 residues. Germline V lookup: CDR1 MGHRA, CDR2 YSYEKL. Here the CDR3 reads CASSQGQGTYEQYF. CDR3 DNA sequence: TGCGCCAGCAGCCAGGGCCAGGGGACCTACGAGCAGTACTTC.

This clone showed up just a few times. The V gene is TRBV18, the J gene TRBJ2-3, with TRBD2 matching over 10 bases. Germline trimming cut 4 bases from V and 1 base from J; bases unmatched to any gene: 5. Germline assignment: CDR1 KGHSH and CDR2 LQKENI. The CDR3 is 16 residues long. CDR3 DNA sequence: TGTGCCAGCTCACGCACAGGACTAGCGGGCACAGATACGCAGTATTTT. This encodes CASSRTGLAGTDTQYF.

This chain joins TRBV6-5 and TRBJ2-5, with a tentative D call TRBD1 (5 bases). The CDR3 runs to 13 residues. With 5 bases removed from V and 2 bases from J, the gap between germline ends came to 9 bases. Looked up from germline, CDR1 is MNHEY and CDR2 is SVGAGI. The CDR3 sequence is CASSTDRQETQYF. Here the CDR3 DNA reads TGTGCCAGCAGTACCGACAGACAAGAGACCCAGTACTTC.

V usage is TRBV2 and J usage is TRBJ1-2; D perhaps matches TRBD1 (6 bases). CDR3 length: 13 amino acids. The V gene lost 4 bases and the J gene lost 3 bases, with 9 bases spanning the gap. Germline values: CDR1 SNHLY, CDR2 FYNNEI. CDR3 region: CASSGQAHYGYTF. The CDR3 nucleotides are TGTGCCAGCAGTGGACAGGCTCACTATGGCTACACCTTC.

The V gene is TRBV28, the J gene TRBJ2-3, with 11 bases aligning to TRBD2. This CDR3 comprises 15 residues. Germline-derived CDR1 and CDR2 are MDHEN and SYDVKM. The V gene end was trimmed by 7 bases and the J gene end by 2 bases; junction bases not matched to a gene: 5. This CDR3 reads CASTNSGRDTDTQYF. The CDR3 bases are TGTGCCAGCACCAATAGCGGGAGGGACACAGATACGCAGTATTTT.

In DNA, the CDR3 is TGTGCCAGCAGCTTAAGGAGGGCCTCTGCCTACGAGCAGTACTTC. It encodes CASSLRRASAYEQYF. The genes are TRBV7-8 and TRBJ2-7; perhaps TRBD2 as D (6 bases). CDR3 length: 15 residues. Germline loops: CDR1 SGHVS, CDR2 FQNEAQ. Trimming left V 2 bases short and J 2 bases short, with 13 bases between.

The rearrangement joins TRBV27 to TRBJ1-2; TRBD1 might be the D (5 bases). The CDR3 is 15 amino acids. V lost 6 bases and J lost 6, with 20 bases in between. Germline V gene sequence: CDR1 MNHEY, CDR2 SMNVEV (reference sequence). CDR3 sequence reads: CASSPGRGGLDGYTF. In nucleotides, the CDR3 is TGTGCCAGCAGCCCAGGGCGGGGTGGTCTTGATGGCTACACCTTC.

The V and J genes are TRBV7-3 and TRBJ2-5; TRBD1 matches 9 bases. Germline assignment: CDR1 SGHTA and CDR2 FQGTGA. The J segment lost 3 bases and the V segment lost 1 base, leaving 21 bases of the junction unmatched. CDR3 length equals 21 residues. The CDR3 region has the DNA TGTGCCAGCAGCTTAATGGGGACAGGGAAGAACCGACGGACCATGAAAGAGACCCAGTACTTC. It translates to CASSLMGTGKNRRTMKETQYF.

This chain uses TRBV7-8 with TRBJ2-7; D might be TRBD2 (6 bases). The CDR3 has 13 amino acids. The germline V gene encodes CDR1 SGHVS and CDR2 FQNEAQ. Deletions cut 3 bases from V and 4 bases from J, with 10 bases between. The CDR3 DNA reads TGTGCCAGCAGCTTGGGACTTTCTTACGAGCAGTACTTC. Its protein is CASSLGLSYEQYF.

V is TRBV2 and J is TRBJ2-7; D possibly corresponds to TRBD1 (6 bases). The CDR3 has 15 amino acids. The germline V and J ends were trimmed by 4 bases and 1 base, with 14 bases remaining between them. CDR1 is SNHLY, CDR2 FYNNEI, per germline. The CDR3 sequence is CASSAGTLRSYEQYF. The CDR3 region has the DNA TGTGCCAGCAGTGCGGGGACACTAAGATCCTACGAGCAGTACTTC.

V gene TRBV5-6 combines with J gene TRBJ2-3, with 8 bases aligning to TRBD1. The V segment lost 1 base and the J segment 0 bases; nucleotides outside the gene matches: 1. This CDR3 region has 15 residues. The V gene's germline CDR1 is SGHDT and CDR2 YYEEEE. CDR3 amino acids: CASSLTGGSTDTQYF. DNA of the CDR3: TGTGCCAGCAGCTTGACAGGGGGGAGCACAGATACGCAGTATTTT.

J is TRBJ1-1 and V is TRBV7-9; 8 bases are a match to TRBD1. This CDR3 has 15 residues. The junction had 5 bases not matched to a gene; V was cut back by 2 bases and J by 3 bases. The V gene's germline CDR1 is SEHNR and CDR2 FQNEAQ (reference sequence). For the CDR3, the DNA is TGTGCCAGCAGCTTAAACAGGGGGGGTTACACTGAAGCTTTCTTT. Translating it yields CASSLNRGGYTEAFF.

This clone was observed a few times. The chain is built from TRBV7-3 and TRBJ2-3, with 7 positions matching TRBD1. The CDR3 is 14 residues long. Germline V CDR1 and CDR2: SGHTA, FQGTGA. V lost 2 bases to trimming and J lost 4 bases; unmatched junction nucleotides: 3. As DNA, the CDR3 is TGTGCCAGCAGCTTATATCAGGGGGCAGATACGCAGTATTTT. Translated: CASSLYQGADTQYF.

This chain links TRBV28 with TRBJ1-1; D remains unclear. Germline V gives CDR1 MDHEN, CDR2 SYDVKM. This CDR3 comprises 12 residues. V shed 9 bases and J shed 7 bases, with 15 bases lying between them. CDR3 amino acids: CASYPLAGEAFF. Written as DNA, the CDR3 is TGTGCCAGTTACCCCCTGGCGGGTGAAGCTTTCTTT.

The CDR3 is CASSAHSHEQYF. In DNA form, the CDR3 reads TGTGCCAGCAGCGCCCACTCCCACGAGCAGTACTTC. V and J are TRBV21-1 and TRBJ2-7; no DNA check was done on the table's D call, TRBD2. TRBV21-1 is described as a pseudogene. This CDR3 has 12 residues.

This chain connects TRBV9 to TRBJ1-1; perhaps TRBD1 as D (5 bases). Trimming stripped 0 bases from V and 11 bases from J, with 20 bases between. Germline V gives CDR1 SGDLS, CDR2 YYNGEE. The CDR3 is 15 amino acids. CDR3 loop: CASSVVGQGGEEAFF. DNA for the CDR3: TGTGCCAGCAGCGTAGTGGGGCAGGGTGGTGAAGAGGCTTTCTTT.

The CDR3 coding sequence is TGTGCCAGCAGTTACTCAGGGGGACACGAGCAGTACTTC. It codes for CASSYSGGHEQYF. J is TRBJ2-7 and V is TRBV6-2 or TRBV6-3; a weak D match, TRBD1 (6 bases). V lost 0 bases to trimming and J lost 5 bases, with 8 bases between them. The length of the CDR3 is 13 residues. Germline values: CDR1 MNHEY, CDR2 SVGEGT.

This clone was recorded once. J is TRBJ2-1 and V is TRBV5-1; tentatively, D is TRBD2 (6 bases). This CDR3 comprises 15 residues. Germline V CDR1 and CDR2: SGHRS, YFSETQ. The V and J ends lost 3 bases and 8 bases respectively, with 18 bases between them. The CDR3 sequence: CASSSGHGSPHEQFF. In nucleotides, the CDR3 is TGCGCCAGCAGCTCCGGTCACGGGAGCCCCCATGAGCAGTTCTTC.